The T cell receptor (beta chain) described here comes from a study of T cells in localized non-small cell lung cancer. The study, taken as a whole, reports: Among blood samples, higher T cell density accompanied longer overall survival. When the top 100 tumor clones were examined, a median about 60 of them also appeared in the adjacent lung, which was paired and uninvolved.

Some clones are missing from TCRdb's copy, which holds only in-frame ones; the method was immunoSEQ multiplex PCR. Found here are about 24,000 clones, 88% of them singletons; the top ten hold approximately 6%. Comment on this clone: Its specificity is not known.

The germline V gene has CDR1 MDHEN and CDR2 SYDVKM. The CDR3 extends over 17 amino acids. V gave up 4 bases and J gave up 7 bases; unmatched junction bases: 14. The sequencing used PBMCs, collected before any cancer treatment. The receptor was isolated from a man aged 35 to 70 with stage II lung adenocarcinoma. The genes are TRBV28 and TRBJ1-4, with 8 bases that match TRBD1. This chain's CDR3 is CASSSQTLTGGGEKLFF. CDR3 DNA sequence: TGTGCCAGCAGTTCGCAAACCCTTACAGGGGGGGGTGAAAAACTGTTTTTT.